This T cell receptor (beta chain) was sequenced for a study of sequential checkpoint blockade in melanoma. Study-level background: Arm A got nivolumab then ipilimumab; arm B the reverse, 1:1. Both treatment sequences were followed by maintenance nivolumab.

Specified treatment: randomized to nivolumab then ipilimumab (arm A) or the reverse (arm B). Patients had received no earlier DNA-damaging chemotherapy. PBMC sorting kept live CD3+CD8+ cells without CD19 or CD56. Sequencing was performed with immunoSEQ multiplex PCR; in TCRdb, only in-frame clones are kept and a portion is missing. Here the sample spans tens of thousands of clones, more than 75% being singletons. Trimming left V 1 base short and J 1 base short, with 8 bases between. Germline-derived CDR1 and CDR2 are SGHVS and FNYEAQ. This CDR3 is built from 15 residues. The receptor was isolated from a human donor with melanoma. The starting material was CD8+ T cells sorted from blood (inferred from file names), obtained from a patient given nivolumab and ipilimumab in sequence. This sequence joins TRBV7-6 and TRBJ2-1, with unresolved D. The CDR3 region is CASSLVTSSYNEQFF. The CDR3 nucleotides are TGTGCCAGCAGCTTAGTTACATCTTCCTACAATGAGCAGTTCTTC.